The rows below give T cell receptor beta chains drawn from one sample of a study of T-cell reconstitution after alpha-beta-depleted transplantation in children. TCRdb ran MiXCR on the PCR reads and lists one entry per CDR3 protein. The top ten hold around 38% of the sample, which has 300,000 to 400,000 distinct CDR3 sequences, 15% to 20% seen once. The material sequenced was PBMCs, mostly from graft donor cells, taken 360 days after TCRalphabeta/CD19-depleted stem cell transplant. These receptors all come from a male patient aged 2 to 9 who had a stem cell transplant for acute lymphoblastic leukemia, so the T cells may come from the graft donor. Both conserved end residues are part of each CDR3. Each record gives: D gene, clone size, V gene, J gene, CDR3 DNA, CDR3 protein. A D gene is named only where the DNA matches it firmly. Some rows have no size entry. The others give once, few or many, or a class for an expanded clone.

.	.	TRBV4-3	TRBJ1-4	TGCGCCAGCAGCCAAGGGAGCGGGACTAATGAAAAACTGTTTTTT	CASSQGSGTNEKLFF
.	many	TRBV6-5	TRBJ2-7	TGTGCCAGCAGTTACTCGAAGGAGCTTTTTCGTACCTACGAGCAGTACTTC	CASSYSKELFRTYEQYF
TRBD2	.	TRBV4-2	TRBJ2-2	TGTGCCAGCAGCCCCGGACTAGCGGGAGCCAGCGGGGAGCTGTTTTTT	CASSPGLAGASGELFF
.	few	TRBV10-3	TRBJ1-1	TGTGCCATCAGTGAGGCGCCCTGGATGAACACTGAAGCTTTCTTT	CAISEAPWMNTEAFF
TRBD2	few	TRBV20-1	TRBJ2-5	TGCAGTGCTAGACCCCTACTAGCGGGAGAAGAGACCCAGTACTTC	CSARPLLAGEETQYF
.	few	TRBV9	TRBJ2-1	TGTGCCAGCAGCGTGGGAAAGTTTGCGGGCGCATACAATGAGCAGTTCTTC	CASSVGKFAGAYNEQFF
.	.	TRBV3-1	TRBJ1-1	TGTGCCAGCAGCCGTCTGGAGGGGAACACTGAAGCTTTCTTT	CASSRLEGNTEAFF
.	.	TRBV4-1	TRBJ2-7	TGCGCCAGCAGCCAAGCGGCAAGTGAGCAGTACTTC	CASSQAASEQYF
.	.	TRBV9	TRBJ1-3	TGTGCCAGCAGCGTAGTAGGGGGGTTTGGCGGAAACACCATATATTTT	CASSVVGGFGGNTIYF
.	few	TRBV4-1	TRBJ2-1	TGCGCCAGCAGCCAAGATCCCTCCCGAGGGGCCTACAATGAGCAGTTCTTC	CASSQDPSRGAYNEQFF
.	.	TRBV18	TRBJ2-4	TGTGCCAGCTCACCGGGGGGAGGTTGGAACATTCAGTACTTC	CASSPGGGWNIQYF
.	few	TRBV4-3	TRBJ2-6	TGCGCCAGCAGCCACCTCTTCGGGCCTGGGGCCAACGTCCTGACTTTC	CASSHLFGPGANVLTF
.	many	TRBV7-6	TRBJ1-1	TGTGCCAGCAGCCCGAGGACCGGGCAGAACACTGAAGCTTTCTTT	CASSPRTGQNTEAFF
.	.	TRBV14	TRBJ2-2	TGTGCCAGCAGCGGTCCGGGTTCCAACACCGGGGAGCTGTTTTTT	CASSGPGSNTGELFF
.	.	TRBV21-1	TRBJ2-1	TGTGCCAGCAGCTCGGTGCGGGAGAGGGGGTTACCTAACTACAATGAGCAGTTCTTC	CASSSVRERGLPNYNEQFF
TRBD2	.	TRBV10-3	TRBJ2-3	TGTGCCATCAGGAGACGGGGGGGCGTACTAGCGGGAGGCGCAGATACGCAGTATTTT	CAIRRRGGVLAGGADTQYF
TRBD2	many	TRBV5-1	TRBJ2-1	TGCGCCAGCAGCTTGTCCGCGGGAGTAGTTAATGAGCAGTTCTTC	CASSLSAGVVNEQFF
.	few	TRBV7-2	TRBJ1-4	TGTGCCAGCAGCTTACCGACCCTTGAAAAACTGTTTTTT	CASSLPTLEKLFF
.	.	TRBV5-1	TRBJ2-1	TGCGCCAGCAGCTTGGCCTTAGGAAATGAGCAGTTCTTC	CASSLALGNEQFF
.	.	TRBV5-6	TRBJ1-5	TGTGCCAGCAGCTTGGCGCCCCCGGGCAATCAGCCCCAGCATTTT	CASSLAPPGNQPQHF
.	few	TRBV5-1	TRBJ2-2	TGCGCCAGCAGCTTCGACGGAATGGTCGGGGAGCTGTTTTTT	CASSFDGMVGELFF
TRBD1	.	TRBV18	TRBJ1-1	TGTGCCAGCTCACCACCGAACCACAGGGGCTCCAACACTGAAGCTTTCTTT	CASSPPNHRGSNTEAFF
TRBD1	few	TRBV5-1	TRBJ2-5	TGCGCCAGCAGCTCCGGACAGGGAGGACAAGAGACCCAGTACTTC	CASSSGQGGQETQYF
.	few	TRBV18	TRBJ1-1	TGTGCCAGCTCACCACGGCCCGGGGACACTGAAGCTTTCTTT	CASSPRPGDTEAFF
TRBD1	few	TRBV11-2	TRBJ2-6	TGTGCCAGCACCGTCGGACAGGGGTCTCCCTCTGGGGCCAACGTCCTGACTTTC	CASTVGQGSPSGANVLTF
.	.	TRBV28	TRBJ2-3	TGTGCCAGCAGTTTGGGGGACCTCGATACGCAGTATTTT	CASSLGDLDTQYF
.	few	TRBV12-3/TRBV12-4	TRBJ2-3	TGTGCCAGCAGTTTCATCGCAATGAGGCAGGGTGACACAGATACGCAGTATTTT	CASSFIAMRQGDTDTQYF
TRBD2	.	TRBV27	TRBJ2-1	TGTGCCAGCAGTAAAAGCGGGGGGGTTCTTGACAATGAGCAGTTCTTC	CASSKSGGVLDNEQFF
TRBD1	.	TRBV7-9	TRBJ2-7	TGTGCCAGCAGCACGACAGGGGTCTACGAGCAGTACTTC	CASSTTGVYEQYF
TRBD2	few	TRBV29-1	TRBJ2-3	TGCAGCGTGGGGGGGACGGCTAGCACAGATACGCAGTATTTT	CSVGGTASTDTQYF
.	.	TRBV30	TRBJ2-1	TGTGCCTGGGCGGGCAGCGGTTCCTACAATGAGCAGTTCTTC	CAWAGSGSYNEQFF
.	few	TRBV21-1	TRBJ2-1	TGTGCCAGCAGCAAAGCCTCCGCGTCCGAATACAGGGAAGGTGAGCAGTTCTTC	CASSKASASEYREGEQFF
TRBD2	.	TRBV4-1	TRBJ2-1	TGCGCCAGCAGCCATCTTGGGACTAGCGGGGTCCGGTTGCCTAATGAGCAGTTCTTC	CASSHLGTSGVRLPNEQFF
.	.	TRBV6-2/TRBV6-3	TRBJ2-1	TGTGCCAGCAGTTACGAGGGGGCACTAGCGCTCAATGAGCAGTTCTTC	CASSYEGALALNEQFF
TRBD2	many	TRBV7-6	TRBJ2-5	TGTGCCAGCAGCTTAGCTCCCCGGACTAGCGAACAAGAGACCCAGTACTTC	CASSLAPRTSEQETQYF
.	many	TRBV5-1	TRBJ2-2	TGCGCCAGCAGCTTGCAGGGGTTCGGGGAGCTGTTTTTT	CASSLQGFGELFF
.	few	TRBV4-2	TRBJ1-5	TGTGCCAGCAGCCAAGATACGTGGAGCAATCAGCCCCAGCATTTT	CASSQDTWSNQPQHF
.	.	TRBV9	TRBJ2-2	TGTGCCAGCAGCGTAAACGTCCGTCCCAACACCGGGGAGCTGTTTTTT	CASSVNVRPNTGELFF
.	.	TRBV28	TRBJ1-1	TGTGCCAGCAACGACCGAGCGAACACTGAAGCTTTCTTT	CASNDRANTEAFF
.	few	TRBV11-2	TRBJ2-1	TGTGCCAGCAGCTTAAGTATCCGGTACAATGAGCAGTTCTTC	CASSLSIRYNEQFF
.	.	TRBV28	TRBJ1-6	TGTGCCAGCACCTCGGGAGGGCTGAGTTCACCCCTCCACTTT	CASTSGGLSSPLHF
.	many	TRBV12-3/TRBV12-4	TRBJ2-3	TGTGCCAGCAGTCCCCATACAGATACGCAGTATTTT	CASSPHTDTQYF
.	.	TRBV24-1	TRBJ2-3	TGTGCCACCAGTGATTCGGACCCTACAGATACGCAGTATTTT	CATSDSDPTDTQYF
TRBD2	.	TRBV5-1	TRBJ2-1	TGCGCCAGCAGCTCCCGACTAGCTCCAAGCTCCTACAATGAGCAGTTCTTC	CASSSRLAPSSYNEQFF
.	.	TRBV10-3	TRBJ2-7	TGTGCCATCAGTGATCACCGGGACTCCTACGAGCAGTACTTC	CAISDHRDSYEQYF
TRBD1	many	TRBV27	TRBJ1-6	TGTGCCAGCAGAAGCTTGGTGGGGACAGGGCTAGGGTCACCCCTCCACTTT	CASRSLVGTGLGSPLHF
.	few	TRBV4-3	TRBJ2-7	TGCGCCAGCAGCCAAGGGACGGGTTTAGCCTACGAGCAGTACTTC	CASSQGTGLAYEQYF
.	.	TRBV9	TRBJ1-5	TGTGCCAGCAGCGTGTCTGGCGATCAGCCCCAGCATTTT	CASSVSGDQPQHF
.	many	TRBV5-1	TRBJ2-1	TGCGCCAGCAGCCCCCCTTTTCGGGGCGATGAGCAGTTCTTC	CASSPPFRGDEQFF
.	.	TRBV10-2	TRBJ2-7	TGCGCCAGCAGTGATTTGGAGTCCGGCTACGAGCAGTACTTC	CASSDLESGYEQYF
.	.	TRBV27	TRBJ2-1	TGTGCCAGCAGTTTGCGTCTCCCCATTCACAATGAGCAGTTCTTC	CASSLRLPIHNEQFF
.	.	TRBV20-1	TRBJ2-7	TGCAGTGCTAGAGATCCCAGGACAGTGTACGAGCAGTACTTC	CSARDPRTVYEQYF
.	.	TRBV10-3	TRBJ2-2	TGTGCCATCAGTGAGGAGCCGCTAGCCGGGGAGCTGTTTTTT	CAISEEPLAGELFF
.	few	TRBV7-3	TRBJ2-2	TGTGCCAGCAGCAAAACAGGGAGAGTCACCGGGGAGCTGTTTTTT	CASSKTGRVTGELFF